This record covers a single T cell receptor beta chain. This specimen belongs to a study of cytomegalovirus exposure and HLA in healthy donors. It was with 60 Vbeta and 13 Jbeta primers that the PCR ran. Profiling relied on immunoSEQ multiplex PCR, and the TCRdb table lists in-frame clones only, not all of them. Here the sample spans 150,000 to 200,000 clones, about 80% being singletons. Germline lookup yields CDR1 LGHNT and CDR2 FRNRAP. The CDR3 covers 14 residues. Trimming removed 6 bases at V and 4 bases at J, with 13 bases between. Sequencing input: PBMCs. The rearrangement joins TRBV12-5 to TRBJ1-5; the D gene is possibly TRBD1 (6 bases). This sequence was found in a woman aged 18-30 years in good health and CMV-seropositive. The CDR3 nucleotides are TGTGCTAGTGGCCAACAGGGTACAAATCAGCCCCAGCATTTT. It codes for CASGQQGTNQPQHF.